This TCR beta chain was obtained from a study of CD8 T cells in Susac syndrome. On this clonotype: The antigen remains unidentified.

Germline CDR1 is MNHEY and CDR2 is SVGEGT. The V gene lost 6 bases and the J gene lost 10 bases, with 16 bases spanning the gap. The CDR3 sequence is 13 residues long. RNA amounts of about 0.45 to 1 ug underwent reverse transcription with random hexamers. TCRdb passed the immunoSEQ multiplex PCR reads through MiXCR, listing each CDR3 protein once. The sample holds approximately 190,000 distinct CDR3 sequences; under 97% are singletons and the top ten take approximately 0.1%. CD8+ and CD4+ T cells from blood underwent TCR beta sequencing, which was carried out in a high-throughput format. FACS was used to enrich TEMRA cells, whereas the CD8+ and CD4+ T cells were obtained by negative isolation. Regarding the study as a whole: Where Susac syndrome CD4+ T cell repertoires were concerned, no clonal expansion was evident.

This rearrangement joins TRBV6-2 or TRBV6-3 to TRBJ2-1; no definite D call. Sequenced material: CD4+ T cells from PBMCs. This sequence originates from a human donor with Susac syndrome. CDR3 amino acids: CASSIQTRREQFF. The CDR3 nucleotides are TGTGCCAGCAGCATTCAGACGAGGCGGGAGCAGTTCTTC.